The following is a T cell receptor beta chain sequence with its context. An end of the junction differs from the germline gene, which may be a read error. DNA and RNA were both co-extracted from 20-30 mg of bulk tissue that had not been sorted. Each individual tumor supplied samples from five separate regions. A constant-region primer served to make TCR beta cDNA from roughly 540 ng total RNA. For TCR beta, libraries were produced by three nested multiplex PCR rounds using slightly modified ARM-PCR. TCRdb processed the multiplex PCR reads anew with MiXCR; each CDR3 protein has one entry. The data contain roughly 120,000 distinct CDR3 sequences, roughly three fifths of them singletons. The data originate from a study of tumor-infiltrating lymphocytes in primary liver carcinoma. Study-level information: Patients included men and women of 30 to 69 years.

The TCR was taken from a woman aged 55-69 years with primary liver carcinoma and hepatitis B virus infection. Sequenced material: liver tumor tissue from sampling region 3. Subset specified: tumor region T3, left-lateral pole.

The DNA for the CDR3 is TGTGTCAGCAGCTTGGGGCGGGAGCCTGGCCGTGAGCAGCTCTTC. This translates into CVSSLGREPGREQLF. The V gene is TRBV11-2, the J gene TRBJ2-1; 7 bases fit TRBD2. From germline, CDR1 is SGHAT and CDR2 FQNNGV. This CDR3 is built from 15 residues.